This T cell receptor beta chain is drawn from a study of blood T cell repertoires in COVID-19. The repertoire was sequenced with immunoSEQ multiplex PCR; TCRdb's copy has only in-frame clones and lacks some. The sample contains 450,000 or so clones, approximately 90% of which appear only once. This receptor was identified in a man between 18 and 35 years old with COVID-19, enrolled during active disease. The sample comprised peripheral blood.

CDR3 in amino acids: CASSATRVANYGYTF. DNA of the CDR3: TGTGCCAGCAGCGCTACCAGGGTCGCTAACTATGGCTACACCTTC. This chain connects TRBV6-5 to TRBJ1-2, with D maybe TRBD1 (5 bases). This CDR3 spans 15 amino acids. Trimming stripped 6 bases from V and 0 bases from J, with 14 bases between. Germline-derived CDR1 and CDR2 are MNHEY and SVGAGI.